One T cell receptor (beta chain) is described in this entry. Original methodology: From reference gene primer amplification, estimates of nucleated cell counts were derived. Here immunoSEQ multiplex PCR was the method, and the copy in TCRdb shows in-frame clones only, minus some. The D gene and trimming were derived from the DNA, and the V and J assignments and clone size from that table. In the table there are tens of thousands of clones, around 90% of which are singletons. A Seattle source enrolled patients during active infection and followed them longitudinally. These data are taken from a study of blood T cell repertoires in COVID-19. On the study more broadly: The study drew acute and convalescent COVID-19 samples from the United States, Italy and Spain. Sources were T cells, B-cell-depleted T cells, or PBMCs; the material itself was cDNA or gDNA.

The J segment lost 6 bases and the V segment lost 3 bases, leaving 8 bases of the junction unmatched. The CDR3 is 15 residues long. Germline CDR1 is DFQATT and CDR2 is SNEGSKA (reference sequence). This chain connects TRBV20-1 to TRBJ2-1; 10 bases agree with TRBD2. The sequencing input was peripheral blood. This receptor was obtained from a woman of 80 years or more with COVID-19, enrolled during active disease. The CDR3 coding sequence is TGCAGTGCTAGTGGAGGGCTAGCGGGGGTCAATGAGCAGTTCTTC. Amino acids: CSASGGLAGVNEQFF.